These 7 T cell receptor beta chains came from one sample sequenced in a study of CD8 T cells in ankylosing spondylitis. Notes on the study in general: A motif in TCR beta, a set of under ten highly homologous variants, appeared characteristic of ankylosing spondylitis blood.

These TCRs' antigens remain unknown. TCRdb re-called the 5' RACE reads through MiXCR, storing one row per CDR3 protein. The repertoire holds approximately 550,000 distinct CDR3 sequences, with approximately 11% as singletons. Sequenced material: blood, either unsorted or a sorted T cell fraction (not recorded which). These receptors all come from a male donor with ankylosing spondylitis.

This clonotype appeared once. The genes are TRBV20-1 and TRBJ2-7; 8 nucleotides line up with TRBD2. The germline CDR1 and CDR2 sequences are DFQATT and SNEGSKA (reference sequence). Losses at the gene ends were 3 bases for V and 2 bases for J; bases not matched to a gene: 9. There are 15 residues in the CDR3. The CDR3 region is CSASKLAETAYEQYF. The CDR3 nucleotides read TGCAGTGCTAGTAAACTAGCGGAGACGGCCTACGAGCAGTACTTC.

This sequence joins TRBV11-2 and TRBJ2-7, with D maybe TRBD1 (5 bases). V lost 3 bases, J lost 4 bases, and 16 bases lay in between. The CDR3 consists of 15 residues. Per the germline V gene, CDR1 is SGHAT and CDR2 is FQNNGV. This CDR3 reads CASSLAPGPQYEQYF. CDR3 coding DNA: TGTGCCAGCAGCTTGGCGCCAGGGCCCCAATACGAGCAGTACTTC.

This clonotype was counted only a few times. The genes are TRBV7-8 and TRBJ2-2; 8 nucleotides match TRBD2. J gave up 4 bases and V 2 bases, and 6 bases lay outside the gene matches. This CDR3 comprises 16 residues. From germline, CDR1 is SGHVS and CDR2 FQNEAQ. CDR3: CASSLKREKGTGELFF. DNA for the CDR3: TGTGCCAGCAGCTTAAAGCGGGAGAAGGGCACCGGGGAGCTGTTTTTT.

This clonotype has a handful of counts. This chain joins TRBV20-1 and TRBJ2-1; 9 positions agree with TRBD2. V gave up 0 bases and J gave up 8 bases; unmatched junction bases: 11. The CDR3 has 16 residues. Germline lookup yields CDR1 DFQATT and CDR2 SNEGSKA (reference sequence). CDR3 amino acids: CSARDHGSGSPDEQFF. In nucleotides, the CDR3 is TGCAGTGCTAGAGATCATGGTAGCGGGAGCCCCGATGAGCAGTTCTTC.

This clonotype came up a few times. The rearrangement uses TRBV29-1 and TRBJ1-2; 8 bases agree with TRBD1. Germline values: CDR1 SQVTM, CDR2 ANQGSEA. V was pared by 6 bases and J by 3 bases, with 6 bases of the junction left unmatched. The CDR3 spans 13 residues. The CDR3 is CSVDRGPDYGYTF. The CDR3 DNA reads TGCAGCGTCGACAGGGGACCCGACTATGGCTACACCTTC.

This clonotype was counted only a few times. The rearrangement joins TRBV10-3 to TRBJ2-1, with 9 nucleotides matching TRBD1. CDR3 length: 18 amino acids. Germline loops: CDR1 ENHRY, CDR2 SYGVKD. Trimming at V came to 3 bases and at J to 0 bases, leaving 9 bases not matched to a gene. CDR3 sequence reads: CAISDGARGQGSYNEQFF. The DNA for the CDR3 is TGTGCCATCAGTGATGGTGCCCGGGGACAGGGCTCCTACAATGAGCAGTTCTTC.

The rearrangement links TRBV11-2 to TRBJ2-1, with 12 positions matching TRBD1. This CDR3 region has 16 residues. The V and J ends lost 0 bases and 7 bases, in that order; junction bases with no gene match: 4. CDR1 and CDR2 from the germline V gene are SGHAT and FQNNGV. CDR3: CASSLDGTGGWNEQFF. For the CDR3, the DNA is TGTGCCAGCAGCTTAGACGGGACAGGGGGCTGGAATGAGCAGTTCTTC. Complete variable domain (other parts from reference TRBV11-2 and TRBJ2-1): EAGVAQSPRYKIIEKRQSVAFWCNPISGHATLYWYQQILGQGPKLLIQFQNNGVVDDSQLPKDRFSAERLKGVDSTLKIQPAKLEDSAVYLCASSLDGTGGWNEQFFGPGTRLTVL.